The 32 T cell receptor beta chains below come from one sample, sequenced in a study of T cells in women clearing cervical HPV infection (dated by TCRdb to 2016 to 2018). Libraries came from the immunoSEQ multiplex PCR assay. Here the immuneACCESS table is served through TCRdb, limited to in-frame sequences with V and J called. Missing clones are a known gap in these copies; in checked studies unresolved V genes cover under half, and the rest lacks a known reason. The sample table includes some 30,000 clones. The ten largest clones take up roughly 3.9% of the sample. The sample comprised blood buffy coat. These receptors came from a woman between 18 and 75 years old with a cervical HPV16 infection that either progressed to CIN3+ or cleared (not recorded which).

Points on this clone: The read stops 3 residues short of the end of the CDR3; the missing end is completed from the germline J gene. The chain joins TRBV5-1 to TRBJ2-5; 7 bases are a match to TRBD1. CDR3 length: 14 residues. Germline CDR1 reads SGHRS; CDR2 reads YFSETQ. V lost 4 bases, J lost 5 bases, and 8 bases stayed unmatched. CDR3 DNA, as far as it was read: TGCGCCAGCAGCGAGGTCAGGGGGATGGAGACC. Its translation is CASSEVRGMET. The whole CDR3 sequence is CASSEVRGMETQYF.

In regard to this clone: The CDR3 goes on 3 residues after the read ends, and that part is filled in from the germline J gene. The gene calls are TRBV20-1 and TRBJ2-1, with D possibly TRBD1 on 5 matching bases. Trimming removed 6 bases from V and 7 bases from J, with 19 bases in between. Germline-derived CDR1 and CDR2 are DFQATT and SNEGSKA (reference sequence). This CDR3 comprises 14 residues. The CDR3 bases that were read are TGCAGTGCCCCTCAGGGTTTTTGGGGTAATGAG. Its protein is CSAPQGFWGNE. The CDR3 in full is CSAPQGFWGNEQFF.

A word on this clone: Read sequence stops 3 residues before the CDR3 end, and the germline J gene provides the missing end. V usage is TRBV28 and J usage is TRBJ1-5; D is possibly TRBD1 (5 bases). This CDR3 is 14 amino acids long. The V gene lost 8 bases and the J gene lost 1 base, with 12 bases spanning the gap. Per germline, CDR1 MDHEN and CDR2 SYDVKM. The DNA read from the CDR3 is TGTGCCAGCGCATGGGGGGGGAGCAATCAGCCC. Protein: CASAWGGSNQP. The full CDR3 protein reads CASAWGGSNQPQHF.

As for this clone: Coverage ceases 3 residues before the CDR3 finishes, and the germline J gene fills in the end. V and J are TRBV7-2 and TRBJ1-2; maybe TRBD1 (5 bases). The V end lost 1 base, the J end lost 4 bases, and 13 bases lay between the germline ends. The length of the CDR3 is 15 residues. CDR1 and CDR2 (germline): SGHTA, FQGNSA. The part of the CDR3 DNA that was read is TGTGCCAGCAGCTTAGGGACACACGACCTCTATGGC. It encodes CASSLGTHDLYG. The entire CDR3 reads CASSLGTHDLYGYTF.

CDR3 protein: CASSPYRGQETQYF. Incomplete CDR3 DNA: TGTGCCAGCTCACCATACAGGGGCCAAGAGACC. The J gene is TRBJ2-5, the V gene TRBV18; 7 nucleotides line up with TRBD1. The DNA ends 3 residues before the CDR3 does, and the rest of the CDR3 is filled in from the germline J gene. This CDR3 has 14 amino acids. The ends lost 2 bases at V and 1 base at J; junction bases unmatched: 1. Germline V lookup: CDR1 KGHSH, CDR2 LQKENI.

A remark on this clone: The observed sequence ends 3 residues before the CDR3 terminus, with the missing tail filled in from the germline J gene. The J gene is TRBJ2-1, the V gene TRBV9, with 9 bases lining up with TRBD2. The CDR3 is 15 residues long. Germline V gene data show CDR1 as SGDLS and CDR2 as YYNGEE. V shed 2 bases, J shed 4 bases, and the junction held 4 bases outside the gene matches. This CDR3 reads CASSVFSGGYNEQFF. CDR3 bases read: TGTGCCAGCAGCGTCTTCAGCGGGGGGTACAATGAG.

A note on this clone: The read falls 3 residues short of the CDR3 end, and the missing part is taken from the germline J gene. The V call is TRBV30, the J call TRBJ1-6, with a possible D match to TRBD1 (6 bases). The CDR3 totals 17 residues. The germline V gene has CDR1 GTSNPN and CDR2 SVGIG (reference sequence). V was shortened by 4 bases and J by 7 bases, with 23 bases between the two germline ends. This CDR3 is CAWTQGSRRSRNSPLHF. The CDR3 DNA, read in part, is TGTGCCTGGACCCAGGGGAGTAGAAGGTCTAGGAATTCACCC. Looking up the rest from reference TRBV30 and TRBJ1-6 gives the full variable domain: SQTIHQWPATLVQPVGSPLSLECTVEGTSNPNLYWYRQAAGRGLQLLFYSVGIGQISSEVPQNLSASRPQDRQFILSSKKLLLSDSGFYLCAWTQGSRRSRNSPLHFGNGTRLTVT.

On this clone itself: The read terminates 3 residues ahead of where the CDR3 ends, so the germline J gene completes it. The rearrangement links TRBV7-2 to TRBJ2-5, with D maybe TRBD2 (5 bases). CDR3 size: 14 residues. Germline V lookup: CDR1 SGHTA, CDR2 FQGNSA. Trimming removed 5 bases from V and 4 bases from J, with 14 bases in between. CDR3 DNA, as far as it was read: TGTGCCAGCAGCCTTCGTACTAGTCCAGAGACC. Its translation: CASSLRTSPET. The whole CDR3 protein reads CASSLRTSPETQYF.

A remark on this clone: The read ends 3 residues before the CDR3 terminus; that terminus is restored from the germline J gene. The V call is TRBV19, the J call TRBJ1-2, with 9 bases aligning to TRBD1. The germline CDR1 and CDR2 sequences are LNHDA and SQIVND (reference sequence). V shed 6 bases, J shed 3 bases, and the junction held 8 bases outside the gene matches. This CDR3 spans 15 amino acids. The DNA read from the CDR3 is TGTGCCAGTAGGAAGCCTCGGACAGGGGACTATGGC. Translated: CASRKPRTGDYG. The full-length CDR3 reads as CASRKPRTGDYGYTF. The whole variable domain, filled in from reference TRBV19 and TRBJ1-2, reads DGGITQSPKYLFRKEGQNVTLSCEQNLNHDAMYWYRQDPGQGLRLIYYSQIVNDFQKGDIAEGYSVSREKKESFPLTVTSAQKNPTAFYLCASRKPRTGDYGYTFGSGTRLTVV.

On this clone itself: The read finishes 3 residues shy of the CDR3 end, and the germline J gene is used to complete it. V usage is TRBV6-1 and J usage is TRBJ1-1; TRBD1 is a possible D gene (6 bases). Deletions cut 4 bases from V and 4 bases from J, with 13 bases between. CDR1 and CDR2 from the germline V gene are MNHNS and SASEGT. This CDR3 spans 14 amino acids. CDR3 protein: CASSVQGVGTEAFF. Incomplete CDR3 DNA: TGTGCCAGCAGTGTACAGGGAGTGGGCACTGAA.

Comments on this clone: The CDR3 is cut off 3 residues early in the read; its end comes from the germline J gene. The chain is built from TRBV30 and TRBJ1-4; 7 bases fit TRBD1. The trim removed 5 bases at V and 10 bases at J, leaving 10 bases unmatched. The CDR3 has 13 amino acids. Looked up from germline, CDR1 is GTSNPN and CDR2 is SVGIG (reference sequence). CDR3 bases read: TGTGCCTGGGACAGGGAACGCCTTGGAAAA. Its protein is CAWDRERLGK. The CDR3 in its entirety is CAWDRERLGKLFF. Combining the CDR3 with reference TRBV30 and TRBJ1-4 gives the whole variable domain SQTIHQWPATLVQPVGSPLSLECTVEGTSNPNLYWYRQAAGRGLQLLFYSVGIGQISSEVPQNLSASRPQDRQFILSSKKLLLSDSGFYLCAWDRERLGKLFFGSGTQLSVL.

Partial CDR3 DNA: TGCGCCAGCAGCGCCGGGACTTCAACAACCAATGAG. The encoded protein is CASSAGTSTTNE. From start to end, the CDR3 is CASSAGTSTTNEQFF. The rearrangement uses TRBV5-1 and TRBJ2-1; D perhaps matches TRBD2 (6 bases). Sequencing ends 3 residues short of the CDR3 end; the germline J gene provides the rest. The germline V gene has CDR1 SGHRS and CDR2 YFSETQ. V was clipped by 4 bases and J by 6 bases, with 17 bases between them. This CDR3 has 15 amino acids.

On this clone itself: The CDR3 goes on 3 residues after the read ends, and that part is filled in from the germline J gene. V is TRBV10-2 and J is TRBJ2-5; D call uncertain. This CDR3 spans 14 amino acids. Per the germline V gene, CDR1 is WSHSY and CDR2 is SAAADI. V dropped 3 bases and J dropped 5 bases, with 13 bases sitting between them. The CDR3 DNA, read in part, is TGCGCCAGCAGTGAAGGCGGCCCTCTCGAGACC. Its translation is CASSEGGPLET. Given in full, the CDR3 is CASSEGGPLETQYF.

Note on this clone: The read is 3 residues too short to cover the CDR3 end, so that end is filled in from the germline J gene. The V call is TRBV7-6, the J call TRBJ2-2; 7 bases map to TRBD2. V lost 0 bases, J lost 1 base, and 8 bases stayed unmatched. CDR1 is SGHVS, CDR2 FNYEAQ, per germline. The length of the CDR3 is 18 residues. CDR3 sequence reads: CASSLAVGAGVNTGELFF. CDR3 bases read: TGTGCCAGCAGCTTAGCGGTGGGCGCGGGGGTGAACACCGGGGAG.

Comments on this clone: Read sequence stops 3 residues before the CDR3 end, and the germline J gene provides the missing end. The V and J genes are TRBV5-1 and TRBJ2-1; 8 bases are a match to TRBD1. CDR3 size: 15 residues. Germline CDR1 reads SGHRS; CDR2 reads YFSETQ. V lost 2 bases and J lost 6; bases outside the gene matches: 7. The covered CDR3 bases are TGCGCCAGCAGCTTCGGGACAGGACCCATCAATGAG. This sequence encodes CASSFGTGPINE. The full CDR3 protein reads CASSFGTGPINEQFF.

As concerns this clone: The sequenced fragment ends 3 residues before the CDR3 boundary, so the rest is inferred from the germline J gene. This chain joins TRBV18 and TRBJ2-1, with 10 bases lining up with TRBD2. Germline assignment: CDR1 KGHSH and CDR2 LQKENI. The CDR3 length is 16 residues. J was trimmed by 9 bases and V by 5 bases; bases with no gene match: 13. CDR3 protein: CASSTSTGTSASEQFF. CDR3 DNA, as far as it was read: TGTGCCAGCTCAACATCGACCGGGACTAGCGCTAGTGAG.

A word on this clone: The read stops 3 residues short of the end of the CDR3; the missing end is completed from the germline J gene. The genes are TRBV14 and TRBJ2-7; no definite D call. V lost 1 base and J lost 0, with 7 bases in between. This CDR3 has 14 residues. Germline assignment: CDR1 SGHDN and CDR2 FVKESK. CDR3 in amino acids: CASSQGLSSYEQYF. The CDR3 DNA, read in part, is TGTGCCAGCAGCCAAGGACTTAGCTCCTACGAG. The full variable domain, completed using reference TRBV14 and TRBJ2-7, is EAGVTQFPSHSVIEKGQTVTLRCDPISGHDNLYWYRRVMGKEIKFLLHFVKESKQDESGMPNNRFLAERTGGTYSTLKVQPAELEDSGVYFCASSQGLSSYEQYFGPGTRLTVT.

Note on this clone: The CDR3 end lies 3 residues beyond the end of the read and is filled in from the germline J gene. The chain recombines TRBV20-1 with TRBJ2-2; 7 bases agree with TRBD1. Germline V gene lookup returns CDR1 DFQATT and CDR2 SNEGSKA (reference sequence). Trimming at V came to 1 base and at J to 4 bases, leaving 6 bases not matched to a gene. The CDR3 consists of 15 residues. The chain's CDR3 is CSARGQGVFTGELFF. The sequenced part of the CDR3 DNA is TGCAGTGCTAGAGGACAGGGTGTTTTCACCGGGGAG.

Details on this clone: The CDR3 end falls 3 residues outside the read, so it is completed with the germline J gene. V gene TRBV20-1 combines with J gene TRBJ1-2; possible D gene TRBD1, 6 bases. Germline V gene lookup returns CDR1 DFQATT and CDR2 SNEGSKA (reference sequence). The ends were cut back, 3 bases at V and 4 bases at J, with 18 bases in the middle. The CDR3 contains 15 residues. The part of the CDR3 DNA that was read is TGCAGTGCTAGCCAAGGGGGAGGGCGAGGCTATGGC. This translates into CSASQGGGRGYG. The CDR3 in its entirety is CSASQGGGRGYGYTF.

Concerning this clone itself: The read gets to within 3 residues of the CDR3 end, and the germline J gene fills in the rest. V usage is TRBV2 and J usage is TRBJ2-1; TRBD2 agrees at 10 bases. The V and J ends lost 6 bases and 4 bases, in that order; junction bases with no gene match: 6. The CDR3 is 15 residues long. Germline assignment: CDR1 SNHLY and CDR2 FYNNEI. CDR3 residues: CASRTGTSVYNEQFF. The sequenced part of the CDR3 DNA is TGTGCCAGCAGAACCGGGACTAGCGTTTACAATGAG.

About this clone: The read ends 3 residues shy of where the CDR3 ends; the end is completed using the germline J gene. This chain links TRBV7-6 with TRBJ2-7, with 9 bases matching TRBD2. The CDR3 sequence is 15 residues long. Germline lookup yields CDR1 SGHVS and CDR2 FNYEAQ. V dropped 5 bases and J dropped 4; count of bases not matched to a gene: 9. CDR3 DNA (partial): TGTGCCAGCAGCGGCCGGACTAGCGTGAAATACGAG. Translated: CASSGRTSVKYE. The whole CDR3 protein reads CASSGRTSVKYEQYF.

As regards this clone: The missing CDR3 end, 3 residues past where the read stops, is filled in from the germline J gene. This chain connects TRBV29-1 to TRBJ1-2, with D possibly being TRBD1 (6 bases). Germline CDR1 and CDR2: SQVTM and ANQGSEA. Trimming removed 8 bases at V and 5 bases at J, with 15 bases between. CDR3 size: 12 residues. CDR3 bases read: TGCAGCACTGGACAGACCCTATATGGC. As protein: CSTGQTLYG. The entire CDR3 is CSTGQTLYGYTF.

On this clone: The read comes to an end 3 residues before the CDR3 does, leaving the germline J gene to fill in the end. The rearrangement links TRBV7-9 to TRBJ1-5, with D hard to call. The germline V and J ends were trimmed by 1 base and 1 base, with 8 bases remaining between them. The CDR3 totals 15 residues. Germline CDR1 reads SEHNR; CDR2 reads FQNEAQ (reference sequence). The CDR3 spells CASSLVGRSNQPQHF. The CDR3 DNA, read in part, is TGTGCCAGCAGCTTAGTGGGCCGCAGCAATCAGCCC. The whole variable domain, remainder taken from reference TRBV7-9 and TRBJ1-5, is DTGVSQNPRHKITKRGQNVTFRCDPISEHNRLYWYRQTLGQGPEFLTYFQNEAQLEKSRLLSDRFSAERPKGSFSTLEIQRTEQGDSAMYLCASSLVGRSNQPQHFGDGTRLSIL.

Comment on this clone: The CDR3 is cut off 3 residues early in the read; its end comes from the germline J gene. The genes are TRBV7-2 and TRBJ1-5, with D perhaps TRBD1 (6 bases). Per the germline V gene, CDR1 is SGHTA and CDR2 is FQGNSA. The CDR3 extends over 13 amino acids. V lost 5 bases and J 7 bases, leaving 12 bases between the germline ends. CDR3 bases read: TGTGCCAGCAGCCTACAGGGAAAACAGCCC. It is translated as CASSLQGKQP. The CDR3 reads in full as CASSLQGKQPQHF. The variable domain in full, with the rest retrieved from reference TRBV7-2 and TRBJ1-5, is GAGVSQSPSNKVTEKGKDVELRCDPISGHTALYWYRQSLGQGLEFLIYFQGNSAPDKSGLPSDRFSAERTGGSVSTLTIQRTQQEDSAVYLCASSLQGKQPQHFGDGTRLSIL.

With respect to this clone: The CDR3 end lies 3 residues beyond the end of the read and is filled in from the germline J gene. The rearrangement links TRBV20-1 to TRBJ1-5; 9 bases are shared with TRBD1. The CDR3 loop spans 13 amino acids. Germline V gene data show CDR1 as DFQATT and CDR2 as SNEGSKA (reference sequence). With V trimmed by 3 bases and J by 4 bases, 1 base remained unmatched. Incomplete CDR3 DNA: TGCAGTGCTAGGGGACAGGGAAATCAGCCC. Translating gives CSARGQGNQP. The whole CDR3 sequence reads CSARGQGNQPQHF.

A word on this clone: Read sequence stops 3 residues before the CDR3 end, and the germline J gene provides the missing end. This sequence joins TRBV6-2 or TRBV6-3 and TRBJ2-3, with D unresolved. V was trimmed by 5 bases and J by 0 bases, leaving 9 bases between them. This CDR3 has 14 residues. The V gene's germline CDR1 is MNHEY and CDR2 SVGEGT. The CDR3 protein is CASSDPTSTDTQYF. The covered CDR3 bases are TGTGCCAGCAGTGACCCGACTAGCACAGATACG.

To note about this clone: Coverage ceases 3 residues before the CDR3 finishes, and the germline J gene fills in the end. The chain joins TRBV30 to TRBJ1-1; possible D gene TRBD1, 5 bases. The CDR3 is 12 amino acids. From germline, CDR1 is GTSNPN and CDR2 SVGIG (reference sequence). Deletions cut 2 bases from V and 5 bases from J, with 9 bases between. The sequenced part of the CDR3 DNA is TGTGCCTGGAGTAGAGGGGAAACTGAA. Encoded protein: CAWSRGETE. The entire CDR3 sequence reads CAWSRGETEAFF.

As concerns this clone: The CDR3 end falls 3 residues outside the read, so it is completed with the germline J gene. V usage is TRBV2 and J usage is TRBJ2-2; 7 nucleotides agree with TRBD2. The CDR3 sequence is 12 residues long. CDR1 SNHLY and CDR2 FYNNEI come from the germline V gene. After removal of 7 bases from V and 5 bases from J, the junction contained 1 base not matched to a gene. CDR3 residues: CASKRGTGELFF. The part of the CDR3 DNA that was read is TGTGCCAGCAAGCGGGGTACCGGGGAG.

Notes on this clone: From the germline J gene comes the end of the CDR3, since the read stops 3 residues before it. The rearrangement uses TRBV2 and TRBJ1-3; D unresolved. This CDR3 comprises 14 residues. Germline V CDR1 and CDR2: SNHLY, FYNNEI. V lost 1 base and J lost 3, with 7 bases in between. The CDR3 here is CASSEGPGGNTIYF. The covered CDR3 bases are TGTGCCAGCAGTGAAGGCCCCGGTGGAAACACC.

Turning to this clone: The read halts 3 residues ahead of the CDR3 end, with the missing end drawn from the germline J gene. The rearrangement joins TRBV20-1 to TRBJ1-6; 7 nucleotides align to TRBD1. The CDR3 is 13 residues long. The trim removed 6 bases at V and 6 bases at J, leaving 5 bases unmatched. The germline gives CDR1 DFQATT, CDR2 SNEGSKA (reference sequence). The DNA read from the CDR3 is TGCAGTGCCGCCCGGGACAGTAATTCACCC. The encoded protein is CSAARDSNSP. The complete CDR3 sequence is CSAARDSNSPLHF.

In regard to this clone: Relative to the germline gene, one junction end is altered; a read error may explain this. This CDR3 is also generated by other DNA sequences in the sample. This CDR3 reads CASSQAGAGGNTIYF. Incomplete CDR3 DNA: TGCGCCAGCAGCCAGGCGGGGGCTGGGGGAAACACA. V and J are TRBV4-2 and TRBJ1-3; perhaps TRBD1 as D (6 bases). The read halts 3 residues ahead of the CDR3 end, with the missing end drawn from the germline J gene. Germline lookup yields CDR1 LGHNA and CDR2 YNFKEQ. The CDR3 is made up of 15 amino acids.

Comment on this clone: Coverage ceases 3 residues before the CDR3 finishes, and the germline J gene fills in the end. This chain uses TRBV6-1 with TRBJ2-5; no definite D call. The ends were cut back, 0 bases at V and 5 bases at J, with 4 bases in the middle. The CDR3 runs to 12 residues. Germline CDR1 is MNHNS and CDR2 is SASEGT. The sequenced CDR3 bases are TGTGCCAGCAGTGAAGCCGGGGAGACC. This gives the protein CASSEAGET. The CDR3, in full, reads CASSEAGETQYF.